The 28 T cell receptor beta chains below come from one sample, sequenced in a study of blood T cell repertoires in COVID-19. Repertoires were generated with immunoSEQ multiplex PCR, while TCRdb's copy carries only in-frame clones and drops some. The sample records 250,000 to 300,000 clones, about 88% being singletons. Sequencing was performed on PBMCs or T cells enriched from blood (not recorded which). The receptors were gathered from a woman aged 55-70 years in a cohort exposed to, infected with or recovered from COVID-19 (not recorded which).

J is TRBJ1-6 and V is TRBV6-4, with 7 bases matching TRBD1. J was trimmed by 1 base and V by 8 bases; bases with no gene match: 2. The CDR3 has 14 residues. The germline CDR1 and CDR2 sequences are MRHNA and SNTAGT. The CDR3 reads CASRQGSYNSPLHF. CDR3 nucleotides: TGTGCCAGCCGACAGGGTTCCTATAATTCACCCCTCCACTTT.

The V and J genes are TRBV18 and TRBJ1-5; the match to TRBD1 covers 9 bases. From germline, CDR1 is KGHSH and CDR2 LQKENI. Trimming at V came to 3 bases and at J to 5 bases, leaving 8 bases not matched to a gene. The CDR3 has 16 amino acids. The chain's CDR3 is CASSPRTGGIDQPQHF. The CDR3 DNA reads TGTGCCAGCTCACCGCGTACAGGGGGCATAGATCAGCCCCAGCATTTT.

This clone was observed a handful of times. This rearrangement joins TRBV4-3 to TRBJ2-5; 10 nucleotides match TRBD2. Looked up from germline, CDR1 is LGHNA and CDR2 is YSLEER. V trimming: 0 bases; J trimming: 5 bases; junction bases outside the gene matches: 6. The CDR3 consists of 16 residues. This CDR3 reads CASSQEAAGGGETQYF. The CDR3 DNA reads as TGCGCCAGCAGCCAAGAGGCAGCGGGAGGGGGGGAGACCCAGTACTTC.

This clone was seen a single time. The chain recombines TRBV28 with TRBJ2-7; perhaps TRBD2 as D (6 bases). The CDR3 totals 14 residues. CDR1 is MDHEN, CDR2 SYDVKM, per germline. Between the trimmed V and J ends, which lost 3 bases and 2 bases, there was a span of 11 bases. CDR3 coding DNA: TGTGCCAGCAGTTTGTCAGGAGGGGCCTACGAGCAGTACTTC. It is translated as CASSLSGGAYEQYF. The whole variable domain, remainder taken from reference TRBV28 and TRBJ2-7, is DVKVTQSSRYLVKRTGEKVFLECVQDMDHENMFWYRQDPGLGLRLIYFSYDVKMKEKGDIPEGYSVSREKKERFSLILESASTNQTSMYLCASSLSGGAYEQYFGPGTRLTVT.

The chain employs TRBV28 and TRBJ1-3; TRBD1 aligns across 8 bases. This CDR3 is built from 15 residues. Trimming cost V 6 bases and J 0 bases; bases outside gene matches: 4. Germline V gene data show CDR1 as MDHEN and CDR2 as SYDVKM. CDR3 protein: CASRRDRGSGNTIYF. For the CDR3, the DNA is TGTGCCAGCAGGCGTGACAGGGGCTCTGGAAACACCATATATTTT.

The chain employs TRBV6-2 or TRBV6-3 and TRBJ2-2; the D gene is possibly TRBD1 (6 bases). Trimming removed 2 bases at V and 0 bases at J, with 10 bases between. Germline CDR1 reads MNHEY; CDR2 reads SVGEGT. The CDR3 has 16 amino acids. The CDR3 loop reads CASSYQRTANTGELFF. The CDR3 region has the DNA TGTGCCAGCAGTTACCAGCGGACAGCGAACACCGGGGAGCTGTTTTTT.

The genes are TRBV4-1 and TRBJ2-2, with no clear D. Looked up from germline, CDR1 is MGHRA and CDR2 is YSYEKL. Trimming left V 4 bases short and J 7 bases short, with 10 bases between. The CDR3 totals 13 residues. Here the CDR3 reads CASSPPPFGELFF. In DNA form, the CDR3 reads TGCGCCAGCAGCCCCCCCCCGTTCGGGGAGCTGTTTTTT.

The CDR3: CASSPDRAGQPQHF. The CDR3 DNA is TGTGCCAGCTCACCGGACAGGGCAGGGCAGCCCCAGCATTTT. This chain connects TRBV18 to TRBJ1-5; 8 positions agree with TRBD1. The V gene's germline CDR1 is KGHSH and CDR2 LQKENI. CDR3 length equals 14 residues. Trimming cost V 3 bases and J 7 bases; bases outside gene matches: 5.

The V call is TRBV19, the J call TRBJ2-1, with D maybe TRBD2 (6 bases). Germline V gene data show CDR1 as LNHDA and CDR2 as SQIVND (reference sequence). There are 13 residues in the CDR3. V shed 3 bases and J shed 10 bases, with 13 bases lying between them. The CDR3, as DNA: TGTGCCAGTAGTATTGATGGCGGGGCAGAGCAGTTCTTC. It codes for CASSIDGGAEQFF.

V and J are TRBV19 and TRBJ2-5, with D possibly being TRBD1 (5 bases). This CDR3 region has 12 residues. V lost 5 bases and J lost 4, with 8 bases in between. CDR1 is LNHDA and CDR2 is SQIVND in the germline V gene (reference sequence). Written as DNA, the CDR3 is TGTGCCAGTAGTCCTAGGGGAGAGACCCAGTACTTC. This translates into CASSPRGETQYF.

This chain connects TRBV23-1 to TRBJ2-1; TRBD2 matches 14 bases. TRBV23-1 is treated as an ORF (open reading frame) with a function not yet certain. V was pared by 3 bases and J by 6 bases, with 10 bases of the junction left unmatched. This CDR3 spans 18 amino acids. CDR3 sequence (DNA): TGCGCCAGCAGTCATCGACTAGCGGGAGGGCATCTGGGCAATGAGCAGTTCTTC. Encoded protein: CASSHRLAGGHLGNEQFF.

This clone was seen only a few times. The V and J genes are TRBV9 and TRBJ2-2; 13 nucleotides agree with TRBD2. V shed 1 base, J shed 4 bases, and the junction held 13 bases outside the gene matches. Germline V gene sequence: CDR1 SGDLS, CDR2 YYNGEE. The CDR3 length is 20 residues. In nucleotides, the CDR3 is TGTGCCAGCAGCGTAAGAGGGACAGGGGGACTAGCGGGGCCCACCGGGGAGCTGTTTTTT. Encoded protein: CASSVRGTGGLAGPTGELFF.

The rearrangement uses TRBV29-1 and TRBJ2-7; 11 bases agree with TRBD1. Trimming removed 3 bases from V and 3 bases from J; junction bases left unmatched: 4. Germline CDR1 reads SQVTM; CDR2 reads ANQGSEA. The CDR3 loop spans 14 amino acids. The CDR3 region has the DNA TGCAGCGTTGAGGGGACAGGGGGGCTCTACGAGCAGTACTTC. This gives the protein CSVEGTGGLYEQYF.

This chain connects TRBV7-3 to TRBJ1-2, with a tentative D call TRBD1 (5 bases). Germline V gene sequence: CDR1 SGHTA, CDR2 FQGTGA. Trimming took off 5 bases at V and 8 bases at J, with 15 bases between the two ends. The CDR3 consists of 13 residues. CDR3 sequence reads: CASSQGGGSGYTF. The DNA of the CDR3 is TGTGCCAGCAGCCAGGGCGGAGGGAGCGGCTACACCTTC.

The chain recombines TRBV6-4 with TRBJ2-7, with TRBD1 matching 8 bases. Germline CDR1 reads MRHNA; CDR2 reads SNTAGT. V dropped 7 bases and J dropped 4; count of bases not matched to a gene: 9. CDR3 length: 14 residues. The CDR3 here is CASTGDRQGYEQYF. As DNA, the CDR3 is TGTGCCAGCACCGGGGACAGGCAAGGATACGAGCAGTACTTC.

This chain connects TRBV5-1 to TRBJ2-7; D possibly corresponds to TRBD1 (5 bases). Germline V gene data show CDR1 as SGHRS and CDR2 as YFSETQ. V was pared by 0 bases and J by 0 bases, with 7 bases between. The CDR3 sequence is 14 residues long. The CDR3 DNA follows: TGCGCCAGCAGCTTGGAGACAGTCTCCTACGAGCAGTACTTC. It is translated as CASSLETVSYEQYF.

This chain links TRBV3-1 (or the pseudogene TRBV3-2) with TRBJ1-1; TRBD1 agrees at 8 bases. In germline, CDR1 is LGHDT, CDR2 YNNKEL (reference sequence). After removal of 1 base from V and 3 bases from J, the junction contained 13 bases not matched to a gene. There are 18 residues in the CDR3. The CDR3, as DNA: TGTGCCAGCAGCCAAGGGGGTCAGGGGGCAACCTTCGACACTGAAGCTTTCTTT. This codes for CASSQGGQGATFDTEAFF.

This clone was detected only a few times. As DNA, the CDR3 is TGTGCCAGCAGTTTTCGGACAGGGGGCTGGAATCAGCCCCAGCATTTT. Translated: CASSFRTGGWNQPQHF. The chain recombines TRBV28 with TRBJ1-5; 11 bases map to TRBD1. This CDR3 comprises 16 residues. With 3 bases clipped from V and 4 bases from J, the junction kept 5 bases outside the gene matches. The germline CDR1 and CDR2 sequences are MDHEN and SYDVKM.

The V and J genes are TRBV7-8 and TRBJ2-5, with D tentatively TRBD2 (6 bases). Trimming shortened V by 2 bases and J by 5 bases, and 21 bases separated the two germline ends. The CDR3 has 17 residues. Germline CDR1 is SGHVS and CDR2 is FQNEAQ. CDR3 sequence reads: CASSLNLGDSERETQYF. The CDR3 DNA follows: TGTGCCAGCAGCTTAAATTTAGGGGACTCGGAGAGGGAGACCCAGTACTTC.

The rearrangement uses TRBV6-1 and TRBJ1-2; 7 positions match TRBD1. The germline CDR1 and CDR2 sequences are MNHNS and SASEGT. V dropped 4 bases and J dropped 4; count of bases not matched to a gene: 12. The CDR3 loop spans 16 amino acids. CDR3 in DNA: TGTGCCAGCAGTGTACAGGGGAAGTCCCCCCCCTATGGCTACACCTTC. Encoded protein: CASSVQGKSPPYGYTF.

As concerns this clone: Different DNA sequences within this sample yield the same CDR3. The rearrangement uses TRBV11-2 and TRBJ2-7; 11 bases fit TRBD2. Germline V gene lookup returns CDR1 SGHAT and CDR2 FQNNGV. Trimming took 5 bases from V and 0 from J; bases not matched to a gene: 3. The CDR3 has 15 residues. The CDR3 DNA sequence: TGTGCCAGCAGCCTCACTAGCGGGAGCTCCTACGAGCAGTACTTC. It translates to CASSLTSGSSYEQYF.

The chain is built from TRBV7-9 and TRBJ1-5; D unclear. The CDR3 has 14 residues. V was shortened by 5 bases and J by 6 bases, with 14 bases between the two germline ends. Germline loops: CDR1 SEHNR, CDR2 FQNEAQ (reference sequence). The CDR3 DNA reads as TGTGCCAGCAGCCGCGATCCTAACGGTCAGCCCCAGCATTTT. Amino acid sequence: CASSRDPNGQPQHF.

The chain recombines TRBV4-2 with TRBJ2-3, with TRBD2 matching over 8 bases. With V trimmed by 4 bases and J by 0 bases, 3 bases remained unmatched. Looked up from germline, CDR1 is LGHNA and CDR2 is YNFKEQ. The CDR3 consists of 15 residues. The CDR3 loop reads CASSLQRGSTDTQYF. CDR3 bases: TGTGCCAGCAGCCTCCAGCGGGGGAGCACAGATACGCAGTATTTT.

This clone was detected only once. The rearrangement links TRBV28 to TRBJ1-5, with TRBD1 matching 8 bases. Losses at the gene ends were 4 bases for V and 3 bases for J; bases not matched to a gene: 8. Per the germline V gene, CDR1 is MDHEN and CDR2 is SYDVKM. The CDR3 runs 16 residues. The CDR3 DNA reads as TGTGCCAGCAGTTCCTCGACAGGGGCCGACAATCAGCCCCAGCATTTT. As protein: CASSSSTGADNQPQHF.

The genes are TRBV21-1 and TRBJ1-3; TRBD1 was called by the table and not checked on the DNA. TRBV21-1 is annotated as a pseudogene. This CDR3 spans 17 amino acids. CDR3 region: CASSRTGSSTSGNTIYF. CDR3 coding DNA: TGTGCCAGCAGCAGGACAGGGTCCTCCACCTCTGGAAACACCATATATTTT.

This sequence joins TRBV27 and TRBJ2-2; possibly TRBD2 for D (5 bases). The V gene lost 0 bases and the J gene lost 6 bases, with 11 bases spanning the gap. Per the germline V gene, CDR1 is MNHEY and CDR2 is SMNVEV (reference sequence). The CDR3 is 15 amino acids. CDR3 in amino acids: CASSLSTSSPGELFF. The CDR3 DNA reads as TGTGCCAGCAGTTTATCCACTAGTTCCCCCGGGGAGCTGTTTTTT.

This rearrangement joins TRBV5-1 to TRBJ1-1; a weak D match, TRBD1 (6 bases). The V gene's germline CDR1 is SGHRS and CDR2 YFSETQ. Trimming removed 0 bases at V and 4 bases at J, with 10 bases between. The CDR3 is made up of 14 amino acids. CDR3: CASSLEGGTTEAFF. The CDR3 DNA reads as TGCGCCAGCAGCTTGGAGGGGGGGACCACTGAAGCTTTCTTT.

This chain links TRBV6-5 with TRBJ1-1; 9 nucleotides match TRBD1. Germline V gene data show CDR1 as MNHEY and CDR2 as SVGAGI. J gave up 4 bases and V 2 bases, and 2 bases lay outside the gene matches. This CDR3 is 14 amino acids long. For the CDR3, the DNA is TGTGCCAGCAGTTACCTGGACAGGGGCACTGAAGCTTTCTTT. Its protein is CASSYLDRGTEAFF.